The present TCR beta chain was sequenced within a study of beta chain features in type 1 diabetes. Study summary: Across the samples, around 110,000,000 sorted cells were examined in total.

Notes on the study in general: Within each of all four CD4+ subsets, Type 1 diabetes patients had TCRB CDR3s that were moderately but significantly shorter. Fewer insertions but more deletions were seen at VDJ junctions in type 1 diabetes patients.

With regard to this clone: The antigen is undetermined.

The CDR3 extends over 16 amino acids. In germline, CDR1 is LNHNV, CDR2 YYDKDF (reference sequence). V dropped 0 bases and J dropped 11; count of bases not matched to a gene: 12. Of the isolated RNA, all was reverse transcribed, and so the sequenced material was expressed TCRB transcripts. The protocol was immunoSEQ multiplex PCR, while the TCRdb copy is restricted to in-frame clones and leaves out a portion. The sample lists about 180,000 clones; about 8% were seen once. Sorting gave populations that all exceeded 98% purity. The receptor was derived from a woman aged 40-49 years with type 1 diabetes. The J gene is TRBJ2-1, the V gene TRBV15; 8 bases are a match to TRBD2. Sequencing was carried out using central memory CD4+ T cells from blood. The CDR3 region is CATSRDNREGKNKQFF. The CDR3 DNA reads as TGTGCCACCAGCAGAGACAACCGGGAGGGGAAAAACAAGCAGTTCTTC.